The clone carrying this T cell receptor beta chain appeared a few times. CDR3 length equals 16 residues. Trimming removed 2 bases at V and 1 base at J, with 14 bases between. Germline CDR1 reads SGHVS; CDR2 reads FQNEAQ. The sample originates from a study of blood T cell repertoires in COVID-19. Looking at the study overall: The study drew acute and convalescent COVID-19 samples from the United States, Italy and Spain. The analysed material was cDNA or gDNA that came from T cells, B-cell-depleted T cells, or PBMCs.

Study processing details: Researchers report that nucleated cell counts were estimated from reference gene primer amplification. Profiling relied on immunoSEQ multiplex PCR, and the TCRdb table lists in-frame clones only, not all of them. V and J calls and clone size are copied from that table; D and trimming were computed from the DNA. The sample yields 210,000 or so clones, more than 60% seen once. The sequencing sample was made of peripheral blood. This chain joins TRBV7-8 and TRBJ1-1; D is perhaps TRBD1 (5 bases). This receptor was identified in a man aged 45-60 years who had recovered from COVID-19. CDR3 amino acids: CASSLMSQGENTEAFF. CDR3 DNA: TGTGCCAGCAGCTTAATGTCTCAGGGCGAGAACACTGAAGCTTTCTTT.